The following is a TCR beta chain sequence with its context. The antigen it binds to is not known. The sample holds no much larger clone one base away, and base qualities are not on file. Using the deep immunoSEQ assay, TCR CDR3 regions were amplified from genomic DNA by multiplex PCR. Extracted genomic DNA from each cell subset was spread evenly across all wells of several immunoSEQ 96-well plates, with each plate serving as a replicate. For sorted subsets, 150 to 200 ng genomic DNA, equal to about 30,000 T cell genomes, was loaded into each replicate PCR. Purified libraries were measured with a Qubit 3.0 fluorometer, size-checked on a Bioanalyzer 2100, and measured again with the KAPA Library Quantification kit. Every immunoSEQ 96-well plate was sequenced on a dedicated single-read 150-cycle Illumina NextSeq 550 flow cell. The paper's data handling went like this. Because only junctional sequences without quality scores were contained in the immunoSEQ output, filtering matching that applied to full-length reads could not be performed. To assign V/J genes and CDR3, sequences were annotated against IMGT germline references using PyIR, a Python wrapper for IgBLAST v1.9. Reads were removed for weak V/J assignments (E-value above 1e-6), missing CDR3, stop codons, out-of-frame junctions, or ambiguous translated residues. A V3J clonotype was defined by an identical inferred V gene, J gene, and CDR3 amino acid sequence. Percentage overlap between repertoires was computed as shared unique clonotypes divided by the size of the smaller repertoire. Three approaches were used to assess repertoire richness: RTK rarefaction, the Chao1 estimator, and Recon v2.1 estimates of unobserved clonotypes. For all TCRbeta clonotypes obtained by the gDNA method from several donors, generation probabilities were computed with OLGA. TCRdb took over this immuneACCESS table, retaining in-frame rearrangements with V and J assigned. Such tables are incomplete; in checked studies, under half of the missing clones stem from an unresolved V gene, and the remainder is unexplained. V and J calls and clone size are given by that table; D and trimming were obtained from the DNA. The sample records some 630,000 clones, about three quarters of which are singletons. In total, the top ten clones hold approximately 2% of the sample.

This entry comes from a study of shared clonotypes between healthy human individuals (TCRdb year 2020). Broadly, across the study: The cohort included three men and a couple of women between 18 and 49 years of age. Leukapheresis yielded between about 0.94 and 9.5 billion PBMCs per donor. Different laboratories and diverse techniques were used to prepare libraries and sequence TCR repertoires, to increase sequencing depth and limit assay-specific biases. To estimate repertoire size and how much clonotypes are shared between individuals, the study performed deep sequencing of blood TCR repertoires from a few healthy adults. For each donor, CD4 naive and CD4 memory were each given three plates, CD8 naive was given two plates, and CD8 memory was given one plate. Paper-wide results and their limitations: Only blood was sampled, and tissue TCR repertoires likely differ from those in blood. Sharing across a few donors was observed for around 5% of naive CD4, 3.5% of naive CD8, about 2.3% of memory CD4, and approximately 0.41% of memory CD8 clonotypes. Rarefaction of sorted-subset datasets indicated incomplete sequencing despite the large sequencing depth. The small number of donors limited the genetic and exposure-history diversity represented. Based on pairwise subsampling, the degree of clonotype sharing among donors was expected to be affected by sequencing depth. Compared with non-shared clonotypes, clonotypes shared by all four sorted-subset donors had higher generation probabilities. Naive subsets generally had larger estimated clonotype richness than memory subsets.

Healthy HIV-negative adults with no recently reported acute infections or vaccinations were included as donors. Every donor was a Caucasian adult residing in Nashville, Tennessee, USA. CD4+ T cells were enriched through magnetic negative selection, after which naive cells were positively selected on CD45RA and the remaining negative fraction served as the memory subset. After blood collection by leukapheresis, PBMCs were isolated using Ficoll-Histopaque density gradient centrifugation and then cryopreserved in the vapor phase of liquid nitrogen. Purity and quantity of every magnetically sorted T cell population were checked by analytical flow cytometry. Each sorted fraction had its genomic DNA isolated and then quantified by UV absorbance on a Nanodrop 2000c. Germline trimming amounts to 4 bases on V and 1 base on J, with 6 as the count of junction bases outside the gene matches. From the cysteine up to the phenylalanine, the CDR3 has a length of 15 residues. Only the CDR3 DNA is retained, 45 bases long and in frame from the first base. Reading the germline V gene gives CDR1 MDHEN and CDR2 SYDVKM.

The rearranged segments are TRBV28 and TRBJ2-7, with 8 bases matching TRBD1. This sequence was found in a woman aged 25 to 39 in good health. The specimen was memory CD4+ T cells sorted from blood. The cell subset or site label here, explained by the study, means: CD45RA-negative fraction. The base sequence is TGTGCCAGCAGTTCCGGACAGGGAGTATCCTACGAGCAGTACTTC. This translates into CASSSGQGVSYEQYF. The CDR3, completed at both ends by the reference TRBV28 and TRBJ2-7 genes, gives the full variable domain DVKVTQSSRYLVKRTGEKVFLECVQDMDHENMFWYRQDPGLGLRLIYFSYDVKMKEKGDIPEGYSVSREKKERFSLILESASTNQTSMYLCASSSGQGVSYEQYFGPGTRLTVT.